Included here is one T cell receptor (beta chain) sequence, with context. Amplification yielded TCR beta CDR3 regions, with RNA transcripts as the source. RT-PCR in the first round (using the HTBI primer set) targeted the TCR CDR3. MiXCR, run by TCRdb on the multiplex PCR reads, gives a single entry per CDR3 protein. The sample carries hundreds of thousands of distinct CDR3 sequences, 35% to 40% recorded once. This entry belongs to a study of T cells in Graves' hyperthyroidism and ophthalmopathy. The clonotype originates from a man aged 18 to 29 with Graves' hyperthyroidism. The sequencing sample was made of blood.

CDR3 loop: CASSTAQNSPLHF. As DNA, the CDR3 is TGTGCCAGCAGTACAGCCCAGAATTCACCCCTCCACTTT. The V and J genes are TRBV5-8 and TRBJ1-6; no clear D gene. V was trimmed by 5 bases and J by 7 bases, leaving 10 bases between them. CDR1 SGHTS and CDR2 YDEGEE come from the germline V gene. The CDR3 extends over 13 amino acids.